A single sample gave rise to the 26 T cell receptor beta chains below, sequenced in a study of T cell clonality in common variable immunodeficiency. Here immunoSEQ multiplex PCR was the method, and the copy in TCRdb shows in-frame clones only, minus some. The sample presents 40,000 to 45,000 clones, none singletons. Sequencing was done on a sample of peripheral blood mononuclear cells. Source of these receptors: a person aged 18 to 70 in good health.

On this clone itself: The sequenced fragment ends 3 residues before the CDR3 boundary, so the rest is inferred from the germline J gene. The rearrangement uses TRBV18 and TRBJ2-3; 9 bases align to TRBD2. This CDR3 is built from 18 residues. The V segment lost 0 bases and the J segment 3 bases; nucleotides outside the gene matches: 10. The germline gives CDR1 KGHSH, CDR2 LQKENI. Partial CDR3 DNA: TGTGCCAGCTCACCACCCGAGCTTCTAGCGGGAAGAACAGATACG. Protein: CASSPPELLAGRTDT. The CDR3 in its entirety is CASSPPELLAGRTDTQYF.

This clone has at least ten counts. The read terminates 3 residues before the CDR3 end, so the remaining end is supplied by the germline J gene. J is TRBJ1-1 and V is TRBV30; possibly TRBD1 for D (5 bases). Trimming removed 5 bases at V and 6 bases at J, with 19 bases between. Germline V gene lookup returns CDR1 GTSNPN and CDR2 SVGIG (reference sequence). CDR3 length: 14 residues. The DNA read from the CDR3 is TGTGCCTGGGGCCCCGGGGGGGGATTCTCTGAA. This encodes CAWGPGGGFSE. The whole CDR3 reads CAWGPGGGFSEAFF. Drawing the rest from reference TRBV30 and TRBJ1-1, the complete variable domain is SQTIHQWPATLVQPVGSPLSLECTVEGTSNPNLYWYRQAAGRGLQLLFYSVGIGQISSEVPQNLSASRPQDRQFILSSKKLLLSDSGFYLCAWGPGGGFSEAFFGQGTRLTVV.

This clone was seen ten or more times. The sequenced fragment ends 3 residues before the CDR3 boundary, so the rest is inferred from the germline J gene. The rearrangement uses TRBV5-4 and TRBJ2-4, with D tentatively TRBD1 or TRBD2 (5 bases each). The CDR3 runs 15 residues. V was clipped by 3 bases and J by 2 bases, with 12 bases between them. CDR1 is SGHNT and CDR2 is YYREEE in the germline V gene (reference sequence). The CDR3 region is CASSSGSETKNIQYF. The sequenced CDR3 bases are TGTGCCAGCAGCTCAGGGAGTGAAACCAAAAACATT.

In its sample, this clone was seen many times. The read halts 3 residues ahead of the CDR3 end, with the missing end drawn from the germline J gene. The chain joins TRBV5-1 to TRBJ2-7; tentative D call: TRBD2 (6 bases). The CDR3 consists of 15 residues. CDR1 is SGHRS and CDR2 is YFSETQ in the germline V gene. Between the trimmed V and J ends, which lost 2 bases and 4 bases, there was a span of 16 bases. CDR3 residues: CASSFEGGPLYEQYF. CDR3 DNA, as far as it was read: TGCGCCAGCAGCTTCGAAGGAGGGCCCCTTTACGAG.

This clone occurred many times. The CDR3 end is not reached by the read, which stops 3 residues before it; the germline J gene fills it in. The rearrangement uses TRBV19 and TRBJ2-5, with TRBD2 as a possible D gene (5 bases). The CDR3 totals 14 residues. Germline V gene data show CDR1 as LNHDA and CDR2 as SQIVND (reference sequence). Trimming pared 3 bases from V and 2 bases from J, leaving 10 bases between. CDR3 amino acids: CASSIGVGQETQYF. The part of the CDR3 DNA that was read is TGTGCCAGTAGTATCGGGGTAGGGCAAGAGACC.

This clone was observed many times. The read gets to within 3 residues of the CDR3 end, and the germline J gene fills in the rest. This chain links TRBV20-1 with TRBJ2-3; TRBD1 agrees at 9 bases. This CDR3 spans 16 amino acids. The V gene's germline CDR1 is DFQATT and CDR2 SNEGSKA (reference sequence). The CDR3 loop reads CSARDPSTGGWETQYF. CDR3 DNA (partial): TGCAGTGCTAGAGACCCCAGTACAGGGGGCTGGGAGACG.

This clone was detected many times. The read ends 3 residues early relative to the CDR3; the germline J gene fills the gap. V and J are TRBV6-2 or TRBV6-3 and TRBJ2-2; 7 nucleotides align to TRBD1. Per germline, CDR1 MNHEY and CDR2 SVGEGT. With 5 bases clipped from V and 5 bases from J, the junction kept 8 bases outside the gene matches. The length of the CDR3 is 15 residues. The CDR3 reads CASSLSTGVTGELFF. CDR3 bases read: TGTGCCAGCAGTCTAAGCACAGGGGTTACCGGGGAG.

Notes on this clone: The read finishes 3 residues shy of the CDR3 end, and the germline J gene is used to complete it. The rearrangement joins TRBV30 to TRBJ2-3, with a weak D call TRBD2 (5 bases). Germline V lookup: CDR1 GTSNPN, CDR2 SVGIG (reference sequence). The CDR3 spans 13 residues. The CDR3 spells CAWSVAGGEAQYF. CDR3 bases read: TGTGCCTGGAGTGTGGCAGGAGGAGAGGCG.

This clone was seen at least ten times. The missing CDR3 end, 3 residues past where the read stops, is filled in from the germline J gene. This chain links TRBV5-4 with TRBJ2-2; D gene uncertain. Germline V lookup: CDR1 SGHNT, CDR2 YYREEE (reference sequence). The CDR3 extends over 12 amino acids. Between the trimmed V and J ends, which lost 4 bases and 5 bases, there was a span of 6 bases. CDR3 amino acids: CASSPLTGELFF. The sequenced part of the CDR3 DNA is TGTGCCAGCAGCCCCCTTACCGGGGAG. Looking up the rest from reference TRBV5-4 and TRBJ2-2 gives the full variable domain: ETGVTQSPTHLIKTRGQQVTLRCSSQSGHNTVSWYQQALGQGPQFIFQYYREEENGRGNFPPRFSGLQFPNYSSELNVNALELDDSALYLCASSPLTGELFFGEGSRLTVL.

This clone was counted ten times or more. The CDR3: CASRPGQIPIGIGYTF. The CDR3 bases that were read are TGCGCCAGCCGTCCCGGACAGATCCCAATAGGTATCGGC. This chain uses TRBV5-1 with TRBJ1-2; tentative D call: TRBD1 (6 bases). The read falls 3 residues short of the CDR3 end, and the missing part is taken from the germline J gene. Germline CDR1 reads SGHRS; CDR2 reads YFSETQ. The CDR3 is made up of 16 amino acids.

This clone was seen many times. The read gets to within 3 residues of the CDR3 end, and the germline J gene fills in the rest. The genes are TRBV2 and TRBJ2-1, with D perhaps matching TRBD1 or TRBD2 (5 bases each). The CDR3 runs 16 residues. Trimming took 4 bases from V and 1 from J, leaving 14 bases between them. CDR1 is SNHLY, CDR2 FYNNEI, per germline. Here the CDR3 reads CASSGGPGISYNEQFF. CDR3 bases read: TGTGCCAGCAGTGGGGGCCCCGGGATTTCCTACAATGAG.

This clone was found a few times. This may come from a read error, since a much larger clone is one base off. Coverage ceases 3 residues before the CDR3 finishes, and the germline J gene fills in the end. This chain links TRBV5-1 with TRBJ1-2; 9 bases match TRBD1. V lost 7 bases to trimming and J lost 2 bases; unmatched junction nucleotides: 9. This CDR3 has 15 amino acids. Germline CDR1 and CDR2: SGHRS and YFSETQ. The part of the CDR3 DNA that was read is TGCGCCAGCGGCACTACCGGGACAGGGAACTATGGC. It encodes CASGTTGTGNYG. The CDR3 reads in full as CASGTTGTGNYGYTF.

This clone was found many times. CDR3: CASSRDRGAGDNQPQHF. The sequenced CDR3 bases are TGTGCCAGTAGTAGGGACAGGGGCGCGGGAGACAATCAGCCC. The rearrangement joins TRBV19 to TRBJ1-5; 10 nucleotides match TRBD1. The read ends 3 residues early relative to the CDR3; the germline J gene fills the gap. The CDR3 sequence is 17 residues long. Germline CDR1 and CDR2: LNHDA and SQIVND (reference sequence). V gave up 4 bases and J gave up 3 bases; unmatched junction bases: 9.

This clone was seen many times. The read terminates 3 residues ahead of where the CDR3 ends, so the germline J gene completes it. This chain joins TRBV13 and TRBJ2-3; the match to TRBD2 covers 8 bases. The V gene's germline CDR1 is PRHDT and CDR2 FYEKMQ (reference sequence). The V segment lost 3 bases and the J segment 4 bases; nucleotides outside the gene matches: 9. The CDR3 loop spans 16 amino acids. CDR3 protein: CASSLKTSVEPDTQYF. CDR3 bases read: TGTGCCAGCAGCTTGAAGACTAGCGTGGAACCAGATACG.

The sample holds many counts of this clone. The read stops 3 residues short of the end of the CDR3; the missing end is completed from the germline J gene. This sequence joins TRBV20-1 and TRBJ1-1; 8 bases line up with TRBD1. Germline V gene lookup returns CDR1 DFQATT and CDR2 SNEGSKA (reference sequence). This CDR3 spans 12 amino acids. Trimming took 4 bases from V and 3 from J; bases not matched to a gene: 1. Partial CDR3 DNA: TGCAGTGCTAAGACAGGGGACACTGAA. Translation: CSAKTGDTE. In full, the CDR3 reads CSAKTGDTEAFF.

Many counts were recorded for this clone. The read halts 3 residues ahead of the CDR3 end, with the missing end drawn from the germline J gene. The rearrangement links TRBV10-3 to TRBJ2-7, with 7 bases fitting TRBD1. Germline V gene data show CDR1 as ENHRY and CDR2 as SYGVKD. Trimming cost V 5 bases and J 6 bases; bases outside gene matches: 10. This CDR3 region has 14 residues. The CDR3 bases that were read are TGTGCCATCAGTCGACAGGGCGAGGGGGCCGAG. Its translation: CAISRQGEGAE. The full CDR3 sequence reads CAISRQGEGAEQYF.

This clone has more than one count but fewer than ten. The read is 3 residues too short to cover the CDR3 end, so that end is filled in from the germline J gene. The J gene is TRBJ1-2, the V gene TRBV20-1, with a weak D call TRBD1 (5 bases). The CDR3 has 15 amino acids. The V and J ends lost 2 bases and 1 base respectively, with 14 bases between them. CDR1 and CDR2 (germline): DFQATT, SNEGSKA (reference sequence). The CDR3 loop reads CSARSPQEYNYGYTF. CDR3 DNA, as far as it was read: TGCAGTGCTAGATCCCCACAGGAGTATAACTATGGC.

This clone was seen many times. The read ends 3 residues early relative to the CDR3; the germline J gene fills the gap. The chain couples TRBV7-6 to TRBJ2-2, with 10 nucleotides matching TRBD2. The CDR3 totals 17 residues. V shed 0 bases, J shed 4 bases, and the junction held 5 bases outside the gene matches. The germline V gene encodes CDR1 SGHVS and CDR2 FNYEAQ. CDR3 DNA, as far as it was read: TGTGCCAGCAGCTTAGCAGCGACTAGCGGGTTCACCGGGGAG. Translating gives CASSLAATSGFTGE. The whole CDR3 reads CASSLAATSGFTGELFF.

This clone has a count of ten or more. The read is 3 residues too short to cover the CDR3 end, so that end is filled in from the germline J gene. V is TRBV7-8 and J is TRBJ1-1; 8 nucleotides match TRBD1. This CDR3 is 12 amino acids long. Germline CDR1 reads SGHVS; CDR2 reads FQNEAQ. The CDR3 loop is CASSRPQGAAFF. CDR3 DNA, as far as it was read: TGTGCCAGCAGCCGACCCCAGGGGGCA. Drawing the rest from reference TRBV7-8 and TRBJ1-1, the complete variable domain is GAGVSQSPRYKVAKRGQDVALRCDPISGHVSLFWYQQALGQGPEFLTYFQNEAQLDKSGLPSDRFFAERPEGSVSTLKIQRTQQEDSAVYLCASSRPQGAAFFGQGTRLTVV.

This clone was seen many times. The CDR3 goes on 3 residues after the read ends, and that part is filled in from the germline J gene. This chain uses TRBV2 with TRBJ2-1; D is unresolved. Germline V gene sequence: CDR1 SNHLY, CDR2 FYNNEI. The CDR3 totals 15 residues. Trimming took off 3 bases at V and 8 bases at J, with 17 bases between the two ends. The CDR3 DNA, read in part, is TGTGCCAGCAGTGATGGCAGTAGGGTAAGGGATGAG. Its translation: CASSDGSRVRDE. The complete CDR3 reads CASSDGSRVRDEQFF.

This clone was recorded at least ten times. Read coverage stops 3 residues before the CDR3 terminus; the germline J gene supplies the remainder. The chain has TRBV20-1 and TRBJ2-2; 7 bases fit TRBD1. This CDR3 contains 15 residues. Germline CDR1 and CDR2: DFQATT and SNEGSKA (reference sequence). CDR3 residues: CSASPRQGSNEKLFF. CDR3 DNA (partial): TGCAGTGCTAGCCCCCGACAGGGCAGTAATGAAAAG.

As regards this clone: The missing CDR3 end, 3 residues past where the read stops, is filled in from the germline J gene. The same CDR3 arises from other DNA sequences in this sample as well. The chain is built from TRBV7-6 and TRBJ1-3, with D possibly being TRBD1 (5 bases). Trimming cost V 5 bases and J 3 bases, with 17 bases left between them. The length of the CDR3 is 16 residues. The V gene's germline CDR1 is SGHVS and CDR2 FNYEAQ. CDR3 DNA, as far as it was read: TGTGCCAGCAGCCCTCTGTGGGGGACTCATGGAAACACC. Translation: CASSPLWGTHGNT. The entire CDR3 protein reads CASSPLWGTHGNTIYF.

To note about this clone: The observed sequence ends 3 residues before the CDR3 terminus, with the missing tail filled in from the germline J gene. The rearrangement links TRBV19 to TRBJ2-7; 9 bases align to TRBD2. The V gene end was trimmed by 2 bases and the J gene end by 4 bases; junction bases not matched to a gene: 12. There are 17 residues in the CDR3. The germline CDR1 and CDR2 sequences are LNHDA and SQIVND (reference sequence). CDR3 sequence reads: CASSISLISGRKYEQYF. CDR3 bases read: TGTGCCAGTAGTATATCGTTGATTAGCGGGAGAAAATACGAG.

This clone was detected ten times or more. The read ends 3 residues before the CDR3 terminus; that terminus is restored from the germline J gene. The rearrangement uses TRBV7-8 and TRBJ2-5, with 8 nucleotides matching TRBD2. Per the germline V gene, CDR1 is SGHVS and CDR2 is FQNEAQ. V dropped 7 bases and J dropped 6; count of bases not matched to a gene: 16. CDR3 size: 16 residues. Here the CDR3 reads CASTRPQPGGRKTQYF. The sequenced part of the CDR3 DNA is TGTGCCAGCACCCGGCCCCAGCCGGGCGGGAGGAAGACC.

At least ten counts were recorded for this clone. The read ends 3 residues before the CDR3 terminus; that terminus is restored from the germline J gene. This chain connects TRBV2 to TRBJ1-1; the D gene is possibly TRBD1 (5 bases). This CDR3 is 13 amino acids long. Germline CDR1 SNHLY, CDR2 FYNNEI. The chain's CDR3 is CASSEQLAGEAFF. CDR3 DNA (partial): TGTGCCAGCAGCGAGCAGTTGGCAGGGGAA.

Note on this clone: Sequencing ends 3 residues short of the CDR3 end; the germline J gene provides the rest. J is TRBJ2-1 and V is TRBV20-1, with unresolved D. Trimming shortened V by 3 bases and J by 0 bases, and 18 bases separated the two germline ends. Germline V CDR1 and CDR2: DFQATT, SNEGSKA (reference sequence). The CDR3 runs 17 residues. The CDR3 loop is CSASPSEPLSSYNEQFF. The DNA read from the CDR3 is TGCAGTGCTAGTCCCAGCGAGCCACTCAGCTCCTACAATGAG.